This T cell receptor beta chain derives from a study of cytomegalovirus exposure and HLA in healthy donors. Looking at the study overall: Inside one of the first data releases sat some 93 million unique TCRs taken from HLA-typed donors.

Trimming at V came to 0 bases and at J to 8 bases, leaving 8 bases not matched to a gene. CDR3 length: 15 amino acids. Germline V gene lookup returns CDR1 MNHEY and CDR2 SMNVEV (reference sequence). Study-level points and caveats: Certain indistinguishable V segments, among them TRBV6-2 and TRBV6-3, were excluded. Later, TCR association rates were found to vary by HLA locus, highest for DRB1 and lowest for HLA-C.

Donors sampled were nominally healthy, though unrecorded immune exposures were likely. To note about this clone: Antigen: not known.

The PCR made use of 60 Vbeta and 13 Jbeta primers. Profiled with immunoSEQ multiplex PCR; TCRdb holds only in-frame clones, not every one. Counted here are about 200,000 clones, approximately 79% occurring once; the ten biggest clones make up 1.5% to 2%. Sequenced material: PBMCs. The chain is built from TRBV27 and TRBJ1-2, with 8 bases aligning to TRBD1. The TCR comes from a man younger than 35 in good health and CMV-seronegative. The CDR3 DNA is TGTGCCAGCAGTTTATCGATCGGACAGGGAGCCGGCTACACCTTC. Amino acid sequence: CASSLSIGQGAGYTF.